Shown below are 3 T cell receptor beta chains from a single sample sequenced in a study of control samples from healthy donors and cancer patients. Here immunoSEQ multiplex PCR was the method, and the copy in TCRdb shows in-frame clones only, minus some. Among some 160,000 clones listed, around nine tenths were seen once. Input material: blood. The receptors were gathered from a woman aged 25 to 39 in good health.

The gene calls are TRBV6-1 and TRBJ2-1; TRBD2 matches 11 bases. V lost 3 bases to trimming and J lost 6 bases; unmatched junction nucleotides: 4. CDR3 size: 15 residues. Germline CDR1 and CDR2: MNHNS and SASEGT. CDR3 in DNA: TGTGCCAGCAGTGAGCTAGCGGGAGGTTCCAATGAGCAGTTCTTC. Protein product: CASSELAGGSNEQFF.

With regard to this clone: A read error may account for a junction end that differs from germline. Here the CDR3 DNA reads TGTGCCAGCAGCTCCGGGACAGGGTCCCTCCGGGGCTTC. As protein: CASSSGTGSLRGF. The chain uses TRBV28 and TRBJ1-2, with 9 bases fitting TRBD1. The CDR3 consists of 13 residues. Germline V lookup: CDR1 MDHEN, CDR2 SYDVKM.

V gene TRBV19 combines with J gene TRBJ2-7; D might be TRBD2 (6 bases). This CDR3 is built from 11 residues. Per the germline V gene, CDR1 is LNHDA and CDR2 is SQIVND (reference sequence). V lost 10 bases, J lost 7 bases, and 14 bases lay in between. DNA of the CDR3: TGTGCCACTTCGACTGCGGGAGAGCAGTACTTC. Translating gives CATSTAGEQYF.